This paragraph covers one TCR beta chain sequence. The antigen is unknown. The CDR3 covers 10 residues. V lost 6 bases and J lost 3, with 3 bases in between. Germline CDR1 MNHEY, CDR2 SMNVEV (reference sequence). This sample was included in a study of beta chain features in type 1 diabetes. Whole-study results and caveats: The study found that naive, central memory and Treg TCRB repertoires appeared more similar in patients than in healthy donors. The study found moderately but significantly shorter TCRB CDR3s in all four CD4+ subsets of Type 1 diabetes patients. More deletions and fewer insertions at VDJ junctions were seen in type 1 diabetes patients. Because the template was cDNA, high-expressing cells might be over-represented.

The entirety of the isolated RNA underwent reverse transcription, so expressed TCRB transcripts were sequenced. TCRdb's copy holds only in-frame clones and misses some; the assay was immunoSEQ multiplex PCR. The sample contains over 40,000 clones, around 71% of which appear only once. The V and J genes are TRBV27 and TRBJ2-7; D not certain. The clonotype originates from a woman aged 18-30 years with type 1 diabetes. The specimen sequenced was Tregs from blood. The CDR3 protein is CASRLYEQYF. The CDR3 nucleotides read TGTGCCAGCAGACTCTACGAGCAGTACTTC.